The following is a T cell receptor (beta chain) sequence with its context. The sample originates from a study of blood T cell repertoires in COVID-19. Study-level information: Whether acute or convalescent, the COVID-19 samples came from the United States, Italy and Spain.

With 6 bases clipped from V and 4 bases from J, the junction kept 3 bases outside the gene matches. This CDR3 has 14 amino acids. Per the germline V gene, CDR1 is WNHNN and CDR2 is SYGVQD (reference sequence). TCRdb's copy holds only in-frame clones and misses some; the assay was immunoSEQ multiplex PCR. The sample contains fewer than 85,000 clones, 65% to 90% of which appear only once. The specimen sequenced was peripheral blood. V usage is TRBV10-1 and J usage is TRBJ2-1; the match to TRBD1 covers 10 bases. This clonotype was sampled from an older woman with acute or convalescent COVID-19. The CDR3 region is CASSPGQGYNEQFF. In DNA, the CDR3 is TGCGCCAGCAGCCCGGGACAGGGGTACAATGAGCAGTTCTTC.